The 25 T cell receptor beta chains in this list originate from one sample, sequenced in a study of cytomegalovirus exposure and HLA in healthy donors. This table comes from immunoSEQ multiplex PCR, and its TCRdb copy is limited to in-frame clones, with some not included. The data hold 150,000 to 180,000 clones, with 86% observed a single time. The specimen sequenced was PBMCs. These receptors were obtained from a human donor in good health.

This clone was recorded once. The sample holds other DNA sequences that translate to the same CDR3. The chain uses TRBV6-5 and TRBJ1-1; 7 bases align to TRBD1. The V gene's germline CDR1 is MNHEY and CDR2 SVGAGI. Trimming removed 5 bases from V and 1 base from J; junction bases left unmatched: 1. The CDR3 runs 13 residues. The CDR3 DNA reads TGTGCCAGCAGTCGACAGGGGAACACTGAAGCTTTCTTT. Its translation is CASSRQGNTEAFF.

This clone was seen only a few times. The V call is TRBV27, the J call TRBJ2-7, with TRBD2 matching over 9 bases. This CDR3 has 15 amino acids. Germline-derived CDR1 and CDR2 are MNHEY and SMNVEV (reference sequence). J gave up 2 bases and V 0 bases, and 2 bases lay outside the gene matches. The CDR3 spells CASSLSSGSPYEQYF. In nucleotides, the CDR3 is TGTGCCAGCAGTTTATCTAGCGGGAGTCCCTACGAGCAGTACTTC.

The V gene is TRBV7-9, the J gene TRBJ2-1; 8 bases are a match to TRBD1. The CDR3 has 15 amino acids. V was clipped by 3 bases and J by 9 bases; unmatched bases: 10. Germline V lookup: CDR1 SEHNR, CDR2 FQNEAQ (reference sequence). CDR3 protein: CASSFQTGVRGEQFF. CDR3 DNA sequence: TGTGCCAGCAGCTTCCAGACAGGGGTTCGGGGTGAGCAGTTCTTC.

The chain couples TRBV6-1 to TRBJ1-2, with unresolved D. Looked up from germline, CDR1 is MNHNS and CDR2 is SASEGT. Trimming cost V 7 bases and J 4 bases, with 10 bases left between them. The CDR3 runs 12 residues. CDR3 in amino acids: CASKKLSYGYTF. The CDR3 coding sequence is TGTGCCAGCAAGAAACTGAGCTATGGCTACACCTTC.

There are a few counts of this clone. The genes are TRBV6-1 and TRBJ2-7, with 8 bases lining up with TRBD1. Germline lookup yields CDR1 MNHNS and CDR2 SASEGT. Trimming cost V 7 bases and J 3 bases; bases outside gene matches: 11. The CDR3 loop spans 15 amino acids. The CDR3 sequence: CASKQFGTGSYEQYF. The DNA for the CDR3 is TGTGCCAGCAAGCAGTTCGGGACAGGCAGCTACGAGCAGTACTTC.

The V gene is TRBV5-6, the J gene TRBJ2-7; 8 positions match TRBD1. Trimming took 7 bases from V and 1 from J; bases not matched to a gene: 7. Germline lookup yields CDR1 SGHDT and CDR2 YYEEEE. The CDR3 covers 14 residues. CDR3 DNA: TGTGCCAGCGAGCTGAGACAGGGGTCCTACGAGCAGTACTTC. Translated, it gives CASELRQGSYEQYF.

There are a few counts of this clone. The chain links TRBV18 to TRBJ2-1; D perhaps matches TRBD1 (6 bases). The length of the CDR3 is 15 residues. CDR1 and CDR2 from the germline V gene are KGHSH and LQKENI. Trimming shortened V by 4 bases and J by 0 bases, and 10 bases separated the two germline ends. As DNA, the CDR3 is TGTGCCAGCTCACTACGGACAGACTCCTACAATGAGCAGTTCTTC. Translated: CASSLRTDSYNEQFF.

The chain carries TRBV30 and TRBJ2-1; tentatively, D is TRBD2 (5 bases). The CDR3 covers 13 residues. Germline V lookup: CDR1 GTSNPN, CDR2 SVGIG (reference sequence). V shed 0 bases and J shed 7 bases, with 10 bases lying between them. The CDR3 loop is CAWSVLAKNEQFF. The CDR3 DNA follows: TGTGCCTGGAGTGTCCTAGCTAAGAATGAGCAGTTCTTC.

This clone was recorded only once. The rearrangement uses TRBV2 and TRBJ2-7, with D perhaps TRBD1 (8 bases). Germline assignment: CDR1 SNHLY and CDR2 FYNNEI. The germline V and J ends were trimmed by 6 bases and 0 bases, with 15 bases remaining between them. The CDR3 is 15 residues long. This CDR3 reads CASRGEGTGSYEQYF. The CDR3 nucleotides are TGTGCCAGCAGGGGGGAGGGGACAGGCTCCTACGAGCAGTACTTC.

CDR3 protein: CASSPLVNSYNEQFF. In DNA, the CDR3 is TGCGCCAGCAGCCCGCTAGTGAACTCCTACAATGAGCAGTTCTTC. The chain joins TRBV5-1 to TRBJ2-1; D gene ambiguous. The CDR3 has 15 amino acids. Germline values: CDR1 SGHRS, CDR2 YFSETQ. V lost 4 bases and J lost 0, with 11 bases in between. Combining the CDR3 with reference TRBV5-1 and TRBJ2-1 gives the whole variable domain KAGVTQTPRYLIKTRGQQVTLSCSPISGHRSVSWYQQTPGQGLQFLFEYFSETQRNKGNFPGRFSGRQFSNSRSEMNVSTLELGDSALYLCASSPLVNSYNEQFFGPGTRLTVL.

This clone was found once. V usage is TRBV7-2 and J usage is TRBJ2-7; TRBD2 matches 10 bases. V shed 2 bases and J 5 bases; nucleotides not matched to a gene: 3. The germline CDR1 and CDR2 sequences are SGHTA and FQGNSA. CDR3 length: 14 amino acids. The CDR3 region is CASSLLGTSDEQYF. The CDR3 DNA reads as TGTGCCAGCAGCTTATTAGGGACTAGCGACGAGCAGTACTTC.

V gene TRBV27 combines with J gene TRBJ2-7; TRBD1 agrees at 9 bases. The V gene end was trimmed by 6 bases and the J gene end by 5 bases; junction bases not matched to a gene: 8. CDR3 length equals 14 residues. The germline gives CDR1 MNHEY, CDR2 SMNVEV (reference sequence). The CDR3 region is CASRTPGQGNEQYF. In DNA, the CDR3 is TGTGCCAGCAGAACCCCGGGACAGGGAAACGAGCAGTACTTC.

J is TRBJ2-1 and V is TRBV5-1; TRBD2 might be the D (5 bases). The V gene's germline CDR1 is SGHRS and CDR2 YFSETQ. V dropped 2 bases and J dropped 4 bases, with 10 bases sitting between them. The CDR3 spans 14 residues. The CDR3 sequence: CASSLEGVYNEQFF. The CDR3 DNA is TGCGCCAGCAGCTTAGAGGGAGTTTACAATGAGCAGTTCTTC. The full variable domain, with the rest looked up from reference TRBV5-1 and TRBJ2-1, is KAGVTQTPRYLIKTRGQQVTLSCSPISGHRSVSWYQQTPGQGLQFLFEYFSETQRNKGNFPGRFSGRQFSNSRSEMNVSTLELGDSALYLCASSLEGVYNEQFFGPGTRLTVL.

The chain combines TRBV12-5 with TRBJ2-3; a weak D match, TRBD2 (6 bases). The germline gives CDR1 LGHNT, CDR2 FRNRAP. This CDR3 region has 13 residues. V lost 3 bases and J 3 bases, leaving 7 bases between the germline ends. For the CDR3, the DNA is TGTGCTAGTGGTTTAAGCGGGACAGATACGCAGTATTTT. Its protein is CASGLSGTDTQYF.

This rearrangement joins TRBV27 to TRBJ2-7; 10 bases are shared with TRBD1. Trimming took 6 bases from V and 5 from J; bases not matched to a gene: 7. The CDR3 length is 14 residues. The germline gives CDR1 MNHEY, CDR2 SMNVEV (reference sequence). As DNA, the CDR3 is TGTGCCAGCAGACGGACAGGGGGTCTCCACGAGCAGTACTTC. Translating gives CASRRTGGLHEQYF.

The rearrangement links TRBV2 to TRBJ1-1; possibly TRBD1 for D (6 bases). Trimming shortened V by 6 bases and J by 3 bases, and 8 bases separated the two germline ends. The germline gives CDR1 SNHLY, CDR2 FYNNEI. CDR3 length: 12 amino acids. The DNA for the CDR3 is TGTGCCAGCAGAACAGGGTACACTGAAGCTTTCTTT. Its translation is CASRTGYTEAFF.

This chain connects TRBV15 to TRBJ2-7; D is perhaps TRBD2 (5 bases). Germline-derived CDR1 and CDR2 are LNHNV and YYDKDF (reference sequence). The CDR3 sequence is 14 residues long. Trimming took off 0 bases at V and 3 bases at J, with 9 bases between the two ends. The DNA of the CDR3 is TGTGCCACCAGCAGAGACCGGGGAAACTACGAGCAGTACTTC. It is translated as CATSRDRGNYEQYF.

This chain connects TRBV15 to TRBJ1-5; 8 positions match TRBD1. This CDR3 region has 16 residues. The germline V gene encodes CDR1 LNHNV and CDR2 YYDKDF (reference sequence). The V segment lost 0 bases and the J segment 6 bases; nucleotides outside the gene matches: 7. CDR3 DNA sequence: TGTGCCACCAGCAGAGATCTCGGCAGGGGGCCTCAGCCCCAGCATTTT. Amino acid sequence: CATSRDLGRGPQPQHF.

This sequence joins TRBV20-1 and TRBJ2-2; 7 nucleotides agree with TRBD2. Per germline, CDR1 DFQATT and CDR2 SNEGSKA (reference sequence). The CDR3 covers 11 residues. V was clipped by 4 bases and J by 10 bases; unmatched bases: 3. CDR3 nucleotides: TGCAGTGCTACCAGCGGGGTGGAGCTGTTTTTT. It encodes CSATSGVELFF.

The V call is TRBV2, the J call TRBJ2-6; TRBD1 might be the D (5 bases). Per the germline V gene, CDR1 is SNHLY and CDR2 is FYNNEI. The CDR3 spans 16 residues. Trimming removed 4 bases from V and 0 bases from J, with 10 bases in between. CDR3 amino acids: CASSGVRGSGANVLTF. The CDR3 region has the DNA TGTGCCAGCAGTGGGGTTAGGGGCTCTGGGGCCAACGTCCTGACTTTC.

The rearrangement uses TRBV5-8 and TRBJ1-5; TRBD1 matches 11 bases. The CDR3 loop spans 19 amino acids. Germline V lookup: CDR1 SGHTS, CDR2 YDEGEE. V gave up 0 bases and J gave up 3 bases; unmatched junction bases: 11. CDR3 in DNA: TGTGCCAGCAGCTTGGATCGGACAGGGGGCGCGAATGTCAATCAGCCCCAGCATTTT. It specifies CASSLDRTGGANVNQPQHF.

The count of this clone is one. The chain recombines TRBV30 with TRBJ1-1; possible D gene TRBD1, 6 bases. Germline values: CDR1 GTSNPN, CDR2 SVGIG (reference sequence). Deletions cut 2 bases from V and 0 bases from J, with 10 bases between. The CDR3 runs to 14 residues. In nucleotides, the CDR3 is TGTGCCTGGAGTATTAACAGGGTGAACACTGAAGCTTTCTTT. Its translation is CAWSINRVNTEAFF.

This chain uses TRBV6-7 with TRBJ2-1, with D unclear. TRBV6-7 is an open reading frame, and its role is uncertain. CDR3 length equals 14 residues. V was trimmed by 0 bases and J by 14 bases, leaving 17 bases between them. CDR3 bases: TGTGCCAGCAGTTACTCGAATCAGTCCCGAGGTGAGTTCTTC. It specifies CASSYSNQSRGEFF.

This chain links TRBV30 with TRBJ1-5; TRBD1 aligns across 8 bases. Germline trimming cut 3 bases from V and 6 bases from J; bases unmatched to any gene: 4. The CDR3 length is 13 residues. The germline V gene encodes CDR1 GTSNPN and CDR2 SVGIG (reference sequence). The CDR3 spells CAWRDRVGQPQHF. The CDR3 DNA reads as TGTGCCTGGAGGGACAGGGTGGGTCAGCCCCAGCATTTT.

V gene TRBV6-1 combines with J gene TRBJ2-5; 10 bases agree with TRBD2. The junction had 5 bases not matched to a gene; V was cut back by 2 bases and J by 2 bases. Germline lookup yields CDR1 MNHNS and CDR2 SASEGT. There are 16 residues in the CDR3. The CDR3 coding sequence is TGTGCCAGCAGTGAACATGGTAGCGGGAGGCAAGAGACCCAGTACTTC. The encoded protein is CASSEHGSGRQETQYF.